A single sample is the source of the 7 T cell receptor beta chains below, sequenced in a study of OX40 agonist ivuxolimab in advanced cancers. Sequencing used immunoSEQ multiplex PCR; TCRdb keeps in-frame clones, though not all of them. The data hold around 92,000 clones, with over 65% observed a single time. The sequencing used CD4+ or CD8+ T cells sorted from blood, collected in a trial of the OX40 agonist ivuxolimab. These TCRs come from an adult with an advanced solid tumor such as melanoma, head and neck, liver or kidney cancer.

This clone has just one count. This chain joins TRBV2 and TRBJ1-1; D unclear. Germline CDR1 SNHLY, CDR2 FYNNEI. The CDR3 loop spans 14 amino acids. V was cut by 2 bases and J by 2 bases, with 9 bases left in between. The CDR3 bases are TGTGCCAGCAGTGAATCGCGGGGAAACACTGAAGCTTTCTTT. Its protein is CASSESRGNTEAFF.

V gene TRBV5-4 combines with J gene TRBJ2-1, with 12 positions matching TRBD1. The CDR3 is 15 residues long. Germline CDR1 is SGHNT and CDR2 is YYREEE (reference sequence). V lost 4 bases to trimming and J lost 7 bases; unmatched junction nucleotides: 6. The CDR3 DNA follows: TGTGCCAGCAGCCCGGGGACAGGGGGCAAGAATGAGCAGTTCTTC. It is translated as CASSPGTGGKNEQFF.

The V call is TRBV6-5, the J call TRBJ1-2, with D unresolved. Between the trimmed V and J ends, which lost 6 bases and 5 bases, there was a span of 10 bases. The CDR3 runs to 12 residues. CDR1 and CDR2 from the germline V gene are MNHEY and SVGAGI. Written as DNA, the CDR3 is TGTGCCAGCAGCCAGACAACTTATGGCTACACCTTC. Protein sequence: CASSQTTYGYTF.

This chain links TRBV2 with TRBJ2-2; the D is unclear. Per the germline V gene, CDR1 is SNHLY and CDR2 is FYNNEI. There are 14 residues in the CDR3. Trimming took off 5 bases at V and 4 bases at J, with 11 bases between the two ends. The CDR3 region has the DNA TGTGCCAGCAGTATGGACCGAGGCACCGGGGAGCTGTTTTTT. Translating it yields CASSMDRGTGELFF.

This chain uses TRBV19 with TRBJ1-5; 7 nucleotides align to TRBD1. This CDR3 contains 16 residues. V lost 4 bases, J lost 2 bases, and 8 bases stayed unmatched. Germline V gives CDR1 LNHDA, CDR2 SQIVND (reference sequence). CDR3 sequence reads: CASSTSTGRRNQPQHF. The CDR3, as DNA: TGTGCCAGTAGTACCTCGACAGGGCGGCGCAATCAGCCCCAGCATTTT.

The genes are TRBV6-6 and TRBJ2-3; D is possibly TRBD1 (5 bases). With 2 bases removed from V and 3 bases from J, the gap between germline ends came to 12 bases. This CDR3 is built from 15 residues. Germline V gene lookup returns CDR1 MNHNY and CDR2 SVGAGI (reference sequence). Written as DNA, the CDR3 is TGTGCCAGCAGTTACGATTTCCAGGGAACAGATACGCAGTATTTT. Its protein product is CASSYDFQGTDTQYF.

The genes are TRBV18 and TRBJ1-1; D not certain. The V and J ends lost 7 bases and 2 bases respectively, with 11 bases between them. The CDR3 runs 13 residues. Germline values: CDR1 KGHSH, CDR2 LQKENI. CDR3 in DNA: TGTGCCAGCTTAACCCGGCCAAACACTGAAGCTTTCTTT. Residues: CASLTRPNTEAFF. Full variable domain (rest looked up from reference TRBV18 and TRBJ1-1): NAGVMQNPRHLVRRRGQEARLRCSPMKGHSHVYWYRQLPEEGLKFMVYLQKENIIDESGMPKERFSAEFPKEGPSILRIQQVVRGDSAAYFCASLTRPNTEAFFGQGTRLTVV.